This T cell receptor beta chain is from a study of blood T cell repertoires in COVID-19. Looking at the study overall: Acute and convalescent COVID-19 samples came from the United States, Italy and Spain. The analysed material was cDNA or gDNA that came from T cells, B-cell-depleted T cells, or PBMCs.

Original analysis: The assay estimated nucleated cells by amplifying reference gene primers. Produced via immunoSEQ multiplex PCR; TCRdb's table is partial and in-frame only. V, J and clone size derive from that table, while D and trimming were established from the DNA sequence. The data show about 180,000 clones, 70% to 90% seen once. The sequence came from a man aged 40-55 years with active or convalescent COVID-19. Source material: peripheral blood.

For the CDR3, the DNA is TGTGCCAGCATTCGGGACAGGAGCTCTGGAAACACCATATATTTT. It yields the protein CASIRDRSSGNTIYF. This chain connects TRBV6-6 to TRBJ1-3, with 8 bases lining up with TRBD1. Looked up from germline, CDR1 is MNHNY and CDR2 is SVGAGI (reference sequence). V shed 7 bases, J shed 0 bases, and the junction held 5 bases outside the gene matches. This CDR3 contains 15 residues.